The rows below give T cell receptor beta chains drawn from one sample of a study of T cells in Graves' hyperthyroidism and ophthalmopathy. TCRdb reanalysed the multiplex PCR reads using MiXCR and keeps one entry per CDR3 protein. The sample lists some 300,000 distinct CDR3 sequences; around 13% were seen once. Sample: blood. These receptors originate from a woman aged 40 to 50 with Graves' hyperthyroidism. Both conserved end residues are part of each CDR3. Fields, in order: clone size, V gene, D gene, J gene, CDR3 DNA, CDR3 protein. The D gene is left open where the match is weak. Rows give clone size only sometimes, using once, few, many, or a class for an expanded clone.

>many|TRBV6-2/TRBV6-3|NA|TRBJ2-1
TGTGCCAGCAGTTGGGCCGGATACAATGAGCAGTTCTTC
CASSWAGYNEQFF
>NA|TRBV7-9|TRBD2|TRBJ2-7
TGTGCCAGCAGCTATTCCGGGACTAGCGGGAGAGGGGGGACCTACGAGCAGTACTTC
CASSYSGTSGRGGTYEQYF
>few|TRBV19|NA|TRBJ2-6
TGTGCCAGTAGAACAGGAAACTCTGGGGCCAACGTCCTGACTTTC
CASRTGNSGANVLTF
>many|TRBV2|NA|TRBJ1-1
TGTGCCAGCAGTAATAGTAGGAGGCAATGGGTAGGCACTGAAGCTTTCTTT
CASSNSRRQWVGTEAFF
>few|TRBV11-2|TRBD1|TRBJ1-2
TGTGCCAGCAGCTGGGACAGGGGGTTAGATGGCTACACCTTC
CASSWDRGLDGYTF
>many|TRBV28|TRBD1|TRBJ1-2
TGTGCCAGCAGTCGCCGCATCCTTCGAGGGGGCCGGAACTATGGCTACACCTTC
CASSRRILRGGRNYGYTF
>few|TRBV2|NA|TRBJ1-1
TGTGCCAGCAGTGAGGCAGGGGTGAACGCTGAAGCTTTCTTT
CASSEAGVNAEAFF
>NA|TRBV6-2/TRBV6-3|TRBD2|TRBJ2-4
TGTGCCAGCAGTTACGGACTAGCGGGAGCCAAAAACATTCAGTACTTC
CASSYGLAGAKNIQYF
>few|TRBV7-9|TRBD1|TRBJ1-6
TGTGCCAGCAGCTTGGGGCAGGGACAGGGGGCGCCGGTTAATTCACCCCTCCACTTT
CASSLGQGQGAPVNSPLHF
>few|TRBV6-1|NA|TRBJ2-1
TGTGCCAGCAGTGAATCTGGGAATGAGCAGTTCTTC
CASSESGNEQFF
>NA|TRBV12-3/TRBV12-4|NA|TRBJ1-5
TGTGCCAGCAGTCACGCGGGGGGGGGGGGGGGGCATCAGCCCCAGCATTTT
CASSHAGGGGGHQPQHF
>few|TRBV6-1|NA|TRBJ2-1
TGTGCCAGCAGTGACACCGACGATGAGCAGTTCTTC
CASSDTDDEQFF
>NA|TRBV12-3/TRBV12-4|NA|TRBJ2-5
TGTGCCAGCAGTCCCGTACTCTATTCGGCAGAGACCCAGTACTTC
CASSPVLYSAETQYF
>NA|TRBV9|NA|TRBJ2-2
TGTGCCAGCAGCCCCCGGCAGGGGAGGACCGGGGAGCTGTTTTTT
CASSPRQGRTGELFF
>NA|TRBV5-6|NA|TRBJ1-3
TGTGCCAGCCGACCCTACTCTGGAAACACCATATATTTT
CASRPYSGNTIYF
>NA|TRBV12-3/TRBV12-4|NA|TRBJ2-2
TGTGCCAGCAGTTCGGATTGGCGGGCGGGGAGAACCGGGGAGCTGTTTTTT
CASSSDWRAGRTGELFF
>many|TRBV3-1|NA|TRBJ1-5
TGTGCCAGCAGCCAAGGGGAGCAGGGGATGCCCCAGCATTTT
CASSQGEQGMPQHF
>NA|TRBV7-9|TRBD1|TRBJ1-6
TGTGCCAGCAGTCAACAGGGGCAACGTTCACCCCTCCACTTT
CASSQQGQRSPLHF
>few|TRBV6-1|NA|TRBJ2-2
TGTGCCAGCAGTTCGACAGCTTGGAACACCGGGGAGCTGTTTTTT
CASSSTAWNTGELFF
>many|TRBV10-3|TRBD2|TRBJ2-7
TGTGCCATCAGTGGGGGACTAGCGGGAGGGTCACCGGAGCAGTACTTC
CAISGGLAGGSPEQYF
>few|TRBV19|NA|TRBJ2-2
TGTGCCAGTAGTAATCGCCATGGGGAGCTGTTTTTT
CASSNRHGELFF
>many|TRBV2|TRBD1|TRBJ1-4
TGTGCCAGCAGTGGAACAGGGGGAAGTGAAAAACTGTTTTTT
CASSGTGGSEKLFF